Listed below are T cell receptor beta chains from one sample, sequenced in a study of shared clonotypes between healthy human individuals. The table came from immunoSEQ multiplex PCR; TCRdb's copy has only in-frame clones and leaves some out. The sample has over 2 million clones; about 95% are singletons. The specimen was naive CD8+ T cells sorted from blood. These receptors all come from a man in his late teens or twenties in good health. Each CDR3 is given with its conserved first and last residue. A D gene is named only where the DNA matches it firmly. For some rows the clone size is stated as once, few or many, or as a class when expanded; others skip it.

V gene	J gene	D gene	clone size	CDR3 DNA	CDR3 protein
TRBV6-5	TRBJ2-1	TRBD1	-	TGTGCCAGCAGTCCGGGACAGAATTACAATGAGCAGTTCTTC	CASSPGQNYNEQFF
TRBV7-8	TRBJ1-6	-	-	TGTGCCAGCAGCCCCTTCGCTAGCTCCTATAATTCACCCCTCCACTTT	CASSPFASSYNSPLHF
TRBV5-6	TRBJ2-5	-	-	TGTGCCAGCACCCAGACTACCCAAGAGACCCAGTACTTC	CASTQTTQETQYF
TRBV4-1	TRBJ1-2	-	-	TGCGCCAGCAGCCCTGCCGAGGGGAACTATGGCTACACCTTC	CASSPAEGNYGYTF
TRBV19	TRBJ2-7	TRBD2	-	TGTGCCAGTAGTATAGTAGGTCTAGAGGGCGGGAGAGTCGAGCAGTACTTC	CASSIVGLEGGRVEQYF
TRBV13	TRBJ2-4	-	-	TGTGCCAGCAGCTTAGGCGCAGATTCTCAGTACTTC	CASSLGADSQYF
TRBV19	TRBJ1-5	-	-	TGTGCCAGTAGTAGGCCCCTGACAGGCAATCAGCCCCAGCATTTT	CASSRPLTGNQPQHF
TRBV11-2	TRBJ2-7	-	-	TGTGCCAGCAGCTTAGCGGGCCCTAACTACGAGCAGTACTTC	CASSLAGPNYEQYF
TRBV27	TRBJ2-1	-	-	TGTGCCAGCAGTCCGCAGGGACTCCGGGAGCAGTTCTTC	CASSPQGLREQFF
TRBV2	TRBJ2-7	-	-	TGTGCCAGCAAGTGGCCCGAGGGGTACGAGCAGTACTTC	CASKWPEGYEQYF
TRBV6-4	TRBJ1-6	-	-	TGTGCCAGCAGTGACTCCGGGAATTCACCCCTCCACTTT	CASSDSGNSPLHF
TRBV5-1	TRBJ2-7	-	-	TGCGCCAGCAGCTTGGAACCAGGGACCTCCTACGAGCAGTACTTC	CASSLEPGTSYEQYF
TRBV27	TRBJ2-1	-	-	TGTGCCAGCAGTTTCGGTGGGGTCAATGAGCAGTTCTTC	CASSFGGVNEQFF
TRBV5-4	TRBJ1-1	-	-	TGTGCCAGCAGCTTGTCCGAGGGGTTGAACACTGAAGCTTTCTTT	CASSLSEGLNTEAFF
TRBV5-1	TRBJ2-3	-	-	TGCGCCAGCAGCTTGGGGGCCTCTAGCACAGATACGCAGTATTTT	CASSLGASSTDTQYF
TRBV6-5	TRBJ1-1	TRBD1	-	TGTGCCAGCAGTTGGGACAGGAACACTGAAGCTTTCTTT	CASSWDRNTEAFF
TRBV7-6	TRBJ1-1	-	-	TGTGCCAGCAGCCGCAAGGGGGGGAAGAGTGAAGCTTTCTTT	CASSRKGGKSEAFF
TRBV7-2	TRBJ2-3	TRBD2	-	TGTGCCAGCAGCTTCGAGGGACTAGCTAGCACAGATACGCAGTATTTT	CASSFEGLASTDTQYF
TRBV4-1	TRBJ1-3	TRBD1	-	TGCGCCAGCAGCCAAGAGGGAGAGGGGGCGGAGGGAAACACCATATATTTT	CASSQEGEGAEGNTIYF
TRBV4-1	TRBJ2-7	-	-	TGCGCCAGCAGCCAAGGATCGGCGGTATCCTACGAGCAGTACTTC	CASSQGSAVSYEQYF
TRBV27	TRBJ2-1	-	-	TGTGCCAGCAGTTTATTCCGGGACGATGAGCAGTTCTTC	CASSLFRDDEQFF
TRBV5-4	TRBJ2-2	-	-	TGTGCCAGCAGCTTGGGGGCAGAGACCTCGGGCACCGGGGAGCTGTTTTTT	CASSLGAETSGTGELFF
TRBV27	TRBJ1-1	TRBD1	-	TGTGCCAGCAGTTCCGGACAGGGGGCGAACACTGAAGCTTTCTTT	CASSSGQGANTEAFF
TRBV9	TRBJ2-6	-	-	TGTGCCAGCAGCGTAGAGGGTTTAGTCCCGGCTGGGGCCAACGTCCTGACTTTC	CASSVEGLVPAGANVLTF
TRBV5-8	TRBJ2-7	-	-	TGTGCCAGCAGCTCCCTGGGTAGCCCGTCCTACGAGCAGTACTTC	CASSSLGSPSYEQYF
TRBV19	TRBJ1-1	TRBD1	-	TGTGCCAGTAGCCGAGTAAGAGGGGGCTGGGACACTGAAGCTTTCTTT	CASSRVRGGWDTEAFF
TRBV9	TRBJ2-3	TRBD1	-	TGTGCCAGCAGTCGACAGGGGGAAGATACGCAGTATTTT	CASSRQGEDTQYF
TRBV7-6	TRBJ2-7	-	once	TGTGCCAGCAGCGACGAGGGCGGCGAGCAGTACTTC	CASSDEGGEQYF
TRBV21-1	TRBJ2-1	-	-	TGTGCCAGCAGCAAACCGACTAGCGGGGGGCACAATGAGCAGTTCTTC	CASSKPTSGGHNEQFF
TRBV27	TRBJ2-1	TRBD1	-	TGTGCCAGCAGTACCGACAGGGCAGCCAAGGATGAGCAGTTCTTC	CASSTDRAAKDEQFF
TRBV11-2	TRBJ2-7	TRBD2	-	TGTGCCAGCAGCTTGGGAGCGGGGGGGCCCTACGAGCAGTACTTC	CASSLGAGGPYEQYF
TRBV9	TRBJ2-7	TRBD2	-	TGTGCCAGCAGCCTCGGACTAGCGGGCAGCTACGAGCAGTACTTC	CASSLGLAGSYEQYF
TRBV7-6	TRBJ2-5	TRBD2	-	TGTGCCAGCAGCTCCCTAGCGGGGGCAACGGAGACCCAGTACTTC	CASSSLAGATETQYF
TRBV11-2	TRBJ1-1	-	-	TGTGCCAGCAGCTCGAATCGATACACTGAAGCTTTCTTT	CASSSNRYTEAFF
TRBV4-1	TRBJ1-2	-	-	TGCGCCAGCAGCCAAGATGCAGGTCTCGGCTATGGCTACACCTTC	CASSQDAGLGYGYTF
TRBV7-9	TRBJ1-4	-	-	TGTGCCAGCAGCTTGGATGGTCAGGGGAATGAAAAACTGTTTTTT	CASSLDGQGNEKLFF
TRBV7-2	TRBJ1-3	-	-	TGTGCCAGCAGCTTAGTTCAGGGAGGGTCTGGAAACACCATATATTTT	CASSLVQGGSGNTIYF
TRBV14	TRBJ1-6	-	-	TGTGCCAGCAGCCAAGATTGGAGCGAGGCGAGGATTTCACCCCTCCACTTT	CASSQDWSEARISPLHF
TRBV9	TRBJ1-3	-	-	TGTGCCAGGGCTGGAAACACCATATATTTT	CARAGNTIYF
TRBV6-5	TRBJ2-7	-	-	TGTGCCAGCAGTTTTCTGCCTGCGGTTTCCTACGAGCAGTACTTC	CASSFLPAVSYEQYF
TRBV14	TRBJ1-1	TRBD1	-	TGTGCCAGCGGACAGGGTGGGAACACTGAAGCTTTCTTT	CASGQGGNTEAFF
TRBV6-4	TRBJ2-1	TRBD2	-	TGTGCCAGCAGTGACTCGACTAGCGGAGAATACAATGAGCAGTTCTTC	CASSDSTSGEYNEQFF
TRBV11-2	TRBJ2-7	TRBD2	-	TGTGCCAGCAGCTTTGGTAGCGGGAGTACCTACGAGCAGTACTTC	CASSFGSGSTYEQYF
TRBV25-1	TRBJ1-5	-	-	TGTGCCAGCAGTGAATCGGGCCCCAATCAGCCCCAGCATTTT	CASSESGPNQPQHF
TRBV7-9	TRBJ1-1	-	-	TGTGCCAGCAGCTTCGGACTAGGGCTGAACACTGAAGCTTTCTTT	CASSFGLGLNTEAFF
TRBV18	TRBJ1-5	-	-	TGTGCCAGCTCACGGGAGGGGCCCACCAACAATCAGCCCCAGCATTTT	CASSREGPTNNQPQHF
TRBV4-1	TRBJ2-3	TRBD2	-	TGCGCCAGCAGCCAAGTAGTGGTAGCGGGAGTATTAGATACGCAGTATTTT	CASSQVVVAGVLDTQYF
TRBV30	TRBJ2-7	-	-	TGTGCCTGGACCCCTGGGAGCTCCTACGAGCAGTACTTC	CAWTPGSSYEQYF
TRBV2	TRBJ2-3	TRBD1	few	TGTGCCAGCGGGGGACAGGGCACAGATACGCAGTATTTT	CASGGQGTDTQYF
TRBV2	TRBJ2-7	-	-	TGTGCCAGCAGTGAACTCAACCCCTACGAGCAGTACTTC	CASSELNPYEQYF
TRBV13	TRBJ2-7	-	-	TGTGCCAGCACCGTTCGGGACGGTCCCTACGAGCAGTACTTC	CASTVRDGPYEQYF
TRBV27	TRBJ2-7	TRBD1	-	TGTGCCAGCAGTTTTCTCCGGGACAGGGGGCCCTACGAGCAGTACTTC	CASSFLRDRGPYEQYF
TRBV6-5	TRBJ2-1	-	once	TGTGCCAGCAGTTACCCCGCCAATGAGCAGTTCTTC	CASSYPANEQFF
TRBV27	TRBJ1-5	-	-	TGTGCCAGCAGTCCATCCGCAGGGGAGGTATTTCAGCCCCAGCATTTT	CASSPSAGEVFQPQHF